Each of the 32 T cell receptor beta chains below was sequenced from the same sample in a study of T-cell reconstitution after alpha-beta-depleted transplantation in children. During its preparation, the TCRbeta library received unique molecular identifiers. One entry per CDR3 protein results from TCRdb running MiXCR on the PCR reads. The table lists about 58,000 distinct CDR3 sequences, 44% of them singletons. Sample: PBMCs, mostly from graft donor cells, taken 360 days after TCRalphabeta/CD19-depleted stem cell transplant. These receptors came from a male patient between 10 and 17 years old who had a stem cell transplant for acute lymphoblastic leukemia, so the T cells may come from the graft donor.

The rearrangement uses TRBV27 and TRBJ2-1; TRBD1 or TRBD2 may be the D gene (5 bases each). The CDR3 consists of 17 residues. CDR1 and CDR2 (germline): MNHEY, SMNVEV (reference sequence). Trimming cost V 3 bases and J 0 bases, with 15 bases left between them. The CDR3 reads CASSFLGVRSSYNEQFF. The CDR3 coding sequence is TGTGCCAGCAGTTTCCTGGGGGTGAGGAGCTCCTACAATGAGCAGTTCTTC.

This sequence joins TRBV10-2 and TRBJ2-3; D remains ambiguous. CDR1 and CDR2 (germline): WSHSY, SAAADI. The CDR3 runs 12 residues. V lost 6 bases, J lost 4 bases, and 8 bases lay in between. CDR3 nucleotide sequence: TGCGCCAGCAGGGCTCTGGCAGATACGCAGTATTTT. It specifies CASRALADTQYF.

V and J are TRBV5-4 and TRBJ2-5; D is ambiguous. The V end was cut by 5 bases, the J end by 4 bases, with 9 bases between. The CDR3 loop spans 12 amino acids. Per germline, CDR1 SGHNT and CDR2 YYREEE (reference sequence). CDR3 DNA: TGTGCCAGCAGTTTCGATCGAGAGACCCAGTACTTC. This sequence encodes CASSFDRETQYF.

There are a few counts of this clonotype. This sequence joins TRBV24-1 and TRBJ2-1, with TRBD2 as a possible D gene (5 bases). The CDR3 sequence is 17 residues long. The germline gives CDR1 KGHDR, CDR2 SFDVKD. The ends were cut back, 5 bases at V and 0 bases at J, with 16 bases in the middle. The CDR3 loop reads CATSAPGNPSSYNEQFF. The CDR3 DNA follows: TGTGCCACCAGTGCCCCGGGGAACCCGAGCTCCTACAATGAGCAGTTCTTC.

The genes are TRBV7-9 and TRBJ2-7; D is perhaps TRBD1 or TRBD2 (7 bases each). The CDR3 runs to 15 residues. Deletions cut 2 bases from V and 5 bases from J, with 16 bases between. Germline values: CDR1 SEHNR, CDR2 FQNEAQ (reference sequence). This CDR3 is CASSLREGAYHEQYF. The CDR3 DNA sequence: TGTGCCAGCAGCTTAAGGGAGGGGGCTTACCACGAGCAGTACTTC.

The V and J genes are TRBV28 and TRBJ2-7, with D perhaps matching TRBD2 (7 bases). The CDR3 totals 15 residues. From germline, CDR1 is MDHEN and CDR2 SYDVKM. V lost 1 base, J lost 0 bases, and 10 bases lay in between. CDR3 nucleotide sequence: TGTGCCAGCAGTTTATCGGGGGGCGCCTCCTACGAGCAGTACTTC. Translated: CASSLSGGASYEQYF.

This chain connects TRBV9 to TRBJ2-3, with D possibly TRBD2 on 5 matching bases. CDR1 and CDR2 from the germline V gene are SGDLS and YYNGEE. V gave up 0 bases and J gave up 2 bases, with 10 bases separating them. The CDR3 extends over 15 amino acids. CDR3 protein: CASSVVSAPTDTQYF. The DNA of the CDR3 is TGTGCCAGCAGCGTAGTTAGCGCCCCCACAGATACGCAGTATTTT.

J is TRBJ2-1 and V is TRBV4-1; 7 nucleotides match TRBD2. Germline trimming cut 9 bases from V and 2 bases from J; bases unmatched to any gene: 4. The CDR3 contains 13 residues. CDR1 is MGHRA, CDR2 YSYEKL, per germline. The CDR3, as DNA: TGCGCCAGGGGGGAGGGAGCCTACAATGAGCAGTTCTTC. Its translation: CARGEGAYNEQFF.

The CDR3 region is CSATSGGTYNEQFF. The CDR3 DNA is TGCAGTGCTACTAGCGGGGGGACCTACAATGAGCAGTTCTTC. The rearrangement joins TRBV20-1 to TRBJ2-1, with 11 bases matching TRBD2. The CDR3 length is 14 residues. Germline lookup yields CDR1 DFQATT and CDR2 SNEGSKA (reference sequence). J gave up 2 bases and V 4 bases, and 1 base lay outside the gene matches.

The chain employs TRBV10-3 and TRBJ1-3, with D tentatively TRBD1 (5 bases). Germline assignment: CDR1 ENHRY and CDR2 SYGVKD. This CDR3 is 18 amino acids long. Trimming shortened V by 5 bases and J by 0 bases, and 20 bases separated the two germline ends. This CDR3 is CAISSHLTEPFSGNTIYF. The CDR3 region has the DNA TGTGCCATCAGTTCCCACTTGACAGAACCTTTCTCTGGAAACACCATATATTTT.

In this sample, this clonotype turned up a few times. The V call is TRBV5-5, the J call TRBJ2-7; 8 nucleotides line up with TRBD2. The junction had 13 bases not matched to a gene; V was cut back by 2 bases and J by 3 bases. Germline-derived CDR1 and CDR2 are SGHKS and YYEKEE (reference sequence). The CDR3 is made up of 17 amino acids. The CDR3 reads CASSLGTSFASDYEQYF. The CDR3 coding sequence is TGTGCCAGCAGCTTAGGGACTAGTTTCGCGTCGGACTACGAGCAGTACTTC.

The rearrangement uses TRBV4-1 and TRBJ2-7; 11 nucleotides align to TRBD2. The germline gives CDR1 MGHRA, CDR2 YSYEKL. V lost 5 bases, J lost 4 bases, and 4 bases stayed unmatched. The CDR3 covers 14 residues. The CDR3: CASSYRLAGYEQYF. The CDR3 nucleotides read TGCGCCAGCAGCTACAGACTAGCGGGATACGAGCAGTACTTC.

This clonotype was seen a few times. The gene calls are TRBV27 and TRBJ1-5; D possibly corresponds to TRBD1 (6 bases). Trimming pared 3 bases from V and 1 base from J, leaving 16 bases between. There are 17 residues in the CDR3. Germline CDR1 is MNHEY and CDR2 is SMNVEV (reference sequence). The CDR3 region is CASSFFGTRLSNQPQHF. CDR3 coding DNA: TGTGCCAGCAGTTTCTTCGGGACAAGGTTAAGCAATCAGCCCCAGCATTTT.

The chain links TRBV7-2 to TRBJ2-7, with D possibly matching TRBD2 (5 bases). Trimming stripped 1 base from V and 0 bases from J, with 16 bases between. Germline CDR1 and CDR2: SGHTA and FQGNSA. There are 17 residues in the CDR3. The CDR3 nucleotides read TGTGCCAGCAGCTTAGTAGTCAGACCGGGATACTCCTACGAGCAGTACTTC. Protein product: CASSLVVRPGYSYEQYF.

This clonotype has a handful of counts. V and J are TRBV7-9 and TRBJ2-7, with 11 bases aligning to TRBD2. CDR3 length: 15 residues. CDR1 SEHNR and CDR2 FQNEAQ come from the germline V gene (reference sequence). The ends lost 6 bases at V and 5 bases at J; junction bases unmatched: 9. The CDR3, as DNA: TGTGCCAGCAGTGTAACTAGCGGGAGTTTCAACGAGCAGTACTTC. It is translated as CASSVTSGSFNEQYF.

This chain connects TRBV27 to TRBJ2-1, with D tentatively TRBD1 (6 bases). V lost 0 bases and J lost 8, with 14 bases in between. The CDR3 extends over 15 amino acids. In germline, CDR1 is MNHEY, CDR2 SMNVEV (reference sequence). CDR3 coding DNA: TGTGCCAGCAGTTTATCGCCCAGGGGTTGGGATGAGCAGTTCTTC. This encodes CASSLSPRGWDEQFF.

CDR3 bases: TGCAGTGCTAGAGAGTTCAGGGTTGGAATGAACACTGAAGCTTTCTTT. Translated, it gives CSAREFRVGMNTEAFF. V is TRBV20-1 and J is TRBJ1-1; D is perhaps TRBD1 (5 bases). V was trimmed by 0 bases and J by 0 bases, leaving 14 bases between them. The CDR3 has 16 residues. Germline V gene sequence: CDR1 DFQATT, CDR2 SNEGSKA (reference sequence).

V is TRBV7-9 and J is TRBJ2-7; D remains unclear. V was pared by 0 bases and J by 3 bases, with 6 bases between. Per germline, CDR1 SEHNR and CDR2 FQNEAQ (reference sequence). This CDR3 has 13 residues. CDR3 in amino acids: CASSLAASYEQYF. The CDR3, as DNA: TGTGCCAGCAGCTTAGCGGCTAGCTACGAGCAGTACTTC. The full variable domain, completed using reference TRBV7-9 and TRBJ2-7, is DTGVSQNPRHKITKRGQNVTFRCDPISEHNRLYWYRQTLGQGPEFLTYFQNEAQLEKSRLLSDRFSAERPKGSFSTLEIQRTEQGDSAMYLCASSLAASYEQYFGPGTRLTVT.

In this sample, this clonotype turned up once. The chain employs TRBV14 and TRBJ1-3, with D hard to call. The V gene's germline CDR1 is SGHDN and CDR2 FVKESK. With 3 bases removed from V and 2 bases from J, the gap between germline ends came to 8 bases. CDR3 length equals 14 residues. Here the CDR3 DNA reads TGTGCCAGCAGCCATGTCGGTCCTGGAAACACCATATATTTT. Amino acid sequence: CASSHVGPGNTIYF. Full variable domain (outside the CDR3, taken from reference TRBV14 and TRBJ1-3): EAGVTQFPSHSVIEKGQTVTLRCDPISGHDNLYWYRRVMGKEIKFLLHFVKESKQDESGMPNNRFLAERTGGTYSTLKVQPAELEDSGVYFCASSHVGPGNTIYFGEGSWLTVV.

The CDR3 DNA reads as TGCAGCGTCCTGGACAGGGGGTTTGCCGGGGAGCTGTTTTTT. Protein sequence: CSVLDRGFAGELFF. The chain couples TRBV29-1 to TRBJ2-2; 10 nucleotides match TRBD1. V lost 6 bases to trimming and J lost 6 bases; unmatched junction nucleotides: 7. The CDR3 totals 14 residues. From germline, CDR1 is SQVTM and CDR2 ANQGSEA.

The chain joins TRBV6-1 to TRBJ1-2; D unclear. The germline gives CDR1 MNHNS, CDR2 SASEGT. The CDR3 sequence is 12 residues long. The V gene lost 4 bases and the J gene lost 3 bases, with 6 bases spanning the gap. DNA for the CDR3: TGTGCCAGCAGTGTCCCGCACTATGGCTACACCTTC. Translation gives CASSVPHYGYTF.

This clonotype came up a few times. This chain uses TRBV4-1 with TRBJ2-3; tentative D call: TRBD2 (5 bases). Germline V CDR1 and CDR2: MGHRA, YSYEKL. Trimming took 4 bases from V and 5 from J, leaving 7 bases between them. This CDR3 contains 12 residues. This CDR3 is CASSLGEDTQYF. In nucleotides, the CDR3 is TGCGCCAGCAGCCTCGGGGAAGATACGCAGTATTTT.

This clonotype was detected only a few times. The chain employs TRBV6-5 and TRBJ2-7; D is possibly TRBD1 (5 bases). The CDR3 covers 14 residues. Per the germline V gene, CDR1 is MNHEY and CDR2 is SVGAGI. The V gene lost 0 bases and the J gene lost 5 bases, with 11 bases spanning the gap. CDR3 in DNA: TGTGCCAGCAGTTACTCGTGGATAGGGGACGAGCAGTACTTC. It yields the protein CASSYSWIGDEQYF.

The V call is TRBV7-6, the J call TRBJ2-1, with a weak D call TRBD2 (5 bases). V lost 5 bases to trimming and J lost 9 bases, with 11 bases between them. Per the germline V gene, CDR1 is SGHVS and CDR2 is FNYEAQ. The CDR3 spans 12 residues. The CDR3 spells CASSGGESEQFF. CDR3 nucleotide sequence: TGTGCCAGCAGCGGTGGGGAGAGTGAGCAGTTCTTC.

This clonotype has only a few counts. The chain has TRBV12-3 or TRBV12-4 and TRBJ2-1; D is ambiguous. V was shortened by 10 bases and J by 7 bases, with 8 bases between the two germline ends. The CDR3 spans 10 residues. The CDR3 nucleotides are TGTGCCACTCAAAAGAATGAGCAGTTCTTC. This codes for CATQKNEQFF.

The gene calls are TRBV28 and TRBJ2-2; D remains unclear. V lost 3 bases to trimming and J lost 1 base, with 9 bases between them. CDR1 and CDR2 from the germline V gene are MDHEN and SYDVKM. The CDR3 totals 15 residues. As DNA, the CDR3 is TGTGCCAGCAGTTTTCTGTCCCAGAACACCGGGGAGCTGTTTTTT. Translation: CASSFLSQNTGELFF.

The gene calls are TRBV10-3 and TRBJ2-7, with TRBD2 matching 7 bases. With V trimmed by 0 bases and J by 2 bases, 7 bases remained unmatched. This CDR3 spans 16 amino acids. Germline V gives CDR1 ENHRY, CDR2 SYGVKD. The CDR3 region is CAISESERGHPYEQYF. CDR3 bases: TGTGCCATCAGTGAGTCGGAGCGGGGCCACCCCTACGAGCAGTACTTC.

V and J are TRBV27 and TRBJ2-1; 14 bases align to TRBD2. J gave up 6 bases and V 6 bases, and 13 bases lay outside the gene matches. In germline, CDR1 is MNHEY, CDR2 SMNVEV (reference sequence). The CDR3 is made up of 18 amino acids. The CDR3 loop is CASRTGLAGEWGPNEQFF. The CDR3 nucleotides are TGTGCCAGCAGGACGGGACTAGCGGGAGAATGGGGGCCCAATGAGCAGTTCTTC.

This clonotype came up a few times. CDR3 nucleotide sequence: TGTGCCAGCAGCTCCTGGACTAGCGGGGGGGTGAGCACAGATACGCAGTATTTT. This gives the protein CASSSWTSGGVSTDTQYF. The chain combines TRBV7-3 with TRBJ2-3; 15 bases agree with TRBD2. V lost 4 bases to trimming and J lost 0 bases; unmatched junction nucleotides: 5. CDR3 length: 18 residues. CDR1 SGHTA and CDR2 FQGTGA come from the germline V gene.

The V gene is TRBV7-9, the J gene TRBJ2-2, with TRBD1 matching 8 bases. The CDR3 consists of 17 residues. V dropped 4 bases and J dropped 3; count of bases not matched to a gene: 10. Germline V gene data show CDR1 as SEHNR and CDR2 as FQNEAQ (reference sequence). The CDR3: CASSSPGNRGDTGELFF. The CDR3 DNA follows: TGTGCCAGCAGCTCTCCAGGGAACAGGGGGGACACCGGGGAGCTGTTTTTT.

This clonotype came up a few times. The CDR3 DNA reads TGCGCCAGCAGCCAAGATTGGGGGGGGAACACTGAAGCTTTCTTT. Encoded protein: CASSQDWGGNTEAFF. The chain is built from TRBV4-3 and TRBJ1-1; tentative D call: TRBD1 (5 bases). Germline CDR1 reads LGHNA; CDR2 reads YSLEER. Trimming stripped 0 bases from V and 1 base from J, with 9 bases between. The CDR3 runs to 15 residues.

This clonotype was counted between two and nine times. The J gene is TRBJ2-2, the V gene TRBV12-3 or TRBV12-4; D may be TRBD2 (5 bases). CDR3 length: 15 residues. V lost 3 bases and J lost 6, with 14 bases in between. In DNA form, the CDR3 reads TGTGCCAGCAGTTTGGGTTCGGGGAGCGCCGGGGAGCTGTTTTTT. It encodes CASSLGSGSAGELFF.